This entry describes one TCR beta chain. Its antigen remains unknown. This sample is drawn from a study of OX40 agonist ivuxolimab in advanced cancers. Background on the study: The diagnoses of dose-escalation patients were hepatocellular carcinoma, melanoma, renal cell or head and neck cancer.

Assay used: immunoSEQ multiplex PCR; TCRdb lists only in-frame clones, some missing. The table shows under 80,000 clones, with 88% occurring only once. V lost 2 bases to trimming and J lost 6 bases; unmatched junction nucleotides: 10. The CDR3 is 15 residues long. The germline CDR1 and CDR2 sequences are LNHDA and SQIVND (reference sequence). General study results and limits: There was clonal expansion of CD4+ and CD8+ blood T cells by week 6 at 0.1 to 3.0 mg/kg.

The V and J genes are TRBV19 and TRBJ2-7, with 7 nucleotides matching TRBD2. The sample in question was CD4+ or CD8+ T cells sorted from blood, obtained in a trial of the OX40 agonist ivuxolimab. The sequence came from an adult with an advanced solid tumor such as melanoma, head and neck, liver or kidney cancer. Here the CDR3 reads CASSITGGSPSEQYF. CDR3 sequence (DNA): TGTGCCAGTAGTATAACGGGCGGGAGTCCCAGCGAGCAGTACTTC.